This T cell receptor beta chain was obtained from a study of shared clonotypes between healthy human individuals. General study points: Owing to a small donor count, the genetic and exposure-history diversity represented was limited. Compared with clonotypes that all four donors shared, non-shared clonotypes had lower generation probabilities.

Sequencing was at deep level. TCRdb's table, derived via immunoSEQ multiplex PCR, lists solely in-frame clones and lacks some. This sample has roughly 2,000,000 clones, with around 93% found just once. Trimming cost V 1 base and J 5 bases; bases outside gene matches: 13. The germline CDR1 and CDR2 sequences are SGHAT and FQNNGV. The CDR3 runs 18 residues. This clone was found once. Antigen specificity is unknown. Terminally differentiated effector memory CD45RA+ cells were excluded from the naive CD8 cells, which were CD45RO-negative and positively selected for CCR7. This chain connects TRBV11-2 to TRBJ2-5; 10 bases agree with TRBD2. The clonotype comes from a man younger than 30 in good health. Some clones in this sample may be carry-over from other donors' samples. Sequencing was carried out using naive CD8+ T cells from PBMCs. CDR3 sequence: CASSLGFVAGGGEETQYF. Here the CDR3 DNA reads TGTGCCAGCAGCTTAGGTTTCGTAGCGGGAGGAGGGGAGGAGACCCAGTACTTC.